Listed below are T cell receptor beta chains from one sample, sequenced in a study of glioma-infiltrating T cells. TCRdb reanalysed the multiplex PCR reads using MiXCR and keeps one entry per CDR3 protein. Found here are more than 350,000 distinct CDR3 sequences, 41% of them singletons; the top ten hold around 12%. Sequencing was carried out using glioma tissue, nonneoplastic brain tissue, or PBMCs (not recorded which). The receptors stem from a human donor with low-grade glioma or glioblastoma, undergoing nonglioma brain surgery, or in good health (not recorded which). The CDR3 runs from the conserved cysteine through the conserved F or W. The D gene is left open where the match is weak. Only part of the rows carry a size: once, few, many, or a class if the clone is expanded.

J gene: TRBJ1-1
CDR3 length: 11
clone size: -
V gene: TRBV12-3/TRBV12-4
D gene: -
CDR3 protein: CASNSNTEAFF
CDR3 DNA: TGTGCCAGCAATTCTAACACTGAAGCTTTCTTT

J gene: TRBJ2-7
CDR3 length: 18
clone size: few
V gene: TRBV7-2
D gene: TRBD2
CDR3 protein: CASSSPGLAGGREYEQYF
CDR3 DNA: TGTGCCAGCAGCTCCCCGGGACTAGCGGGAGGGCGGGAATACGAGCAGTACTTC

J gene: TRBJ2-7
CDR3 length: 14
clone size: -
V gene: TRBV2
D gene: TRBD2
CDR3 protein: CASTRLAGSYEQYF
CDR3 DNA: TGTGCCAGCACCCGACTAGCGGGCTCCTACGAGCAGTACTTC

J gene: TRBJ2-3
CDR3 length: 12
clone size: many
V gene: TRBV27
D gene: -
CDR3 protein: CASSSNTDTQYF
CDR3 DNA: TGTGCCAGCAGTTCTAACACAGATACGCAGTATTTT

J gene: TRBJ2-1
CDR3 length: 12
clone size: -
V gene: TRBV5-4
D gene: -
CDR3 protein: CASSLVQHEQFF
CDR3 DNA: TGTGCCAGCAGCTTGGTTCAGCATGAGCAGTTCTTC

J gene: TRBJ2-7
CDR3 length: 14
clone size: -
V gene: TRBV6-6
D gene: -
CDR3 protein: CASSYSPGPDEQYF
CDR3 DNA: TGTGCCAGCAGTTACTCGCCAGGGCCCGACGAGCAGTACTTC

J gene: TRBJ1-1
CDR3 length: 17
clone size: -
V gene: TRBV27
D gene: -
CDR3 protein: CASSVDAGGYMNTEAFF
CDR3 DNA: TGTGCCAGCAGTGTGGATGCAGGAGGGTACATGAACACTGAAGCTTTCTTT

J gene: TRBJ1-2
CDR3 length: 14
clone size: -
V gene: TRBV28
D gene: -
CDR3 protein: CASSIRSRDYGYTF
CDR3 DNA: TGTGCCAGCAGCATAAGGTCCCGGGACTATGGCTACACCTTC

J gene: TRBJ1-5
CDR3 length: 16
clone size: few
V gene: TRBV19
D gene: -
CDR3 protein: CASSIWGAAGDQPQHF
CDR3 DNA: TGTGCCAGTAGTATATGGGGAGCGGCAGGAGATCAGCCCCAGCATTTT

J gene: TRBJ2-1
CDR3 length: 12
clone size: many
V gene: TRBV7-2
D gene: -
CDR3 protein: CASSRPGGEQFF
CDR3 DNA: TGTGCCAGCAGCCGCCCGGGCGGTGAGCAGTTCTTC

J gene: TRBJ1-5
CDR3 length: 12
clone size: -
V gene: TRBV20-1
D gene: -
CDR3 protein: CSARMGFKPQHF
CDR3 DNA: TGCAGTGCTAGAATGGGTTTCAAGCCCCAGCATTTT